This is a list of T cell receptor beta chains from one sample in a study of T cells in Graves' hyperthyroidism and ophthalmopathy. A single record per CDR3 protein comes from TCRdb applying MiXCR to the multiplex PCR reads. The sample has under 650,000 distinct CDR3 sequences, 15% to 20% seen once; the top ten hold 3.8%. The sample taken for sequencing was blood. These receptors all stem from a woman between 25 and 40 years old with Graves' hyperthyroidism. Each CDR3 is given without its conserved first and last residue. The order of the fields is V gene, J gene, D gene, CDR3 protein. The D gene is left open where the match is weak.

>TRBV4-2|TRBJ2-7|NA
ASSQELAKHYEQY
>TRBV7-3|TRBJ2-3|NA
ASSQGVTSTDTQY
>TRBV20-1|TRBJ1-1|NA
SARSRTDEAF
>TRBV7-3|TRBJ2-5|TRBD2
ASSFGTSEQETQY
>TRBV7-2|TRBJ1-1|NA
ASSLLAGTPEAF
>TRBV7-9|TRBJ2-3|TRBD2
AKGTRNTDTQY
>TRBV7-9|TRBJ1-1|TRBD1
ASSFLGQGAF
>TRBV2|TRBJ1-5|NA
ASSEISNQPQH
>TRBV6-1|TRBJ2-2|TRBD2
ASSSSGTSVTGELF
>TRBV13|TRBJ2-5|NA
ASTLGAEPQETQY
>TRBV10-3|TRBJ1-1|NA
AIKERDWTEAF
>TRBV5-1|TRBJ2-7|TRBD2
ASSSASGLTYEQY
>TRBV28|TRBJ1-4|NA
ASSPRTAYNEKLF
>TRBV20-1|TRBJ1-4|TRBD1
SARDPQGGEKLF
>TRBV19|TRBJ2-3|TRBD2
ASSKSGGLSTDTQY
>TRBV29-1|TRBJ2-1|NA
SVVVVEQF
>TRBV20-1|TRBJ2-1|NA
SAETGNSYNEQF
>TRBV12-3/TRBV12-4|TRBJ2-3|NA
ASSPDYPTDTQY
>TRBV10-3|TRBJ2-1|NA
AISESAGPVYNEQF
>TRBV11-2|TRBJ2-7|NA
ASSEHSRAHEQY
>TRBV20-1|TRBJ1-2|NA
SAGRTAQLYGCT
>TRBV7-6|TRBJ2-3|NA
ASSRQASTDTQY
>TRBV10-3|TRBJ2-5|TRBD1
AIGGRTGRGETQY
>TRBV13|TRBJ2-7|TRBD1
ASSSSGTGVTSYEQY
>TRBV5-1|TRBJ2-3|NA
ASSLAPGDPSTDTQY
>TRBV24-1|TRBJ2-2|TRBD2
ATSDFGGGPNTGELF
>TRBV5-1|TRBJ1-2|TRBD1
ASSWGQGRNYGYT
>TRBV28|TRBJ2-3|NA
ASRGQTDTQY
>TRBV28|TRBJ2-1|NA
ASRPSGLTPIDTMSRRQF
>TRBV28|TRBJ2-7|NA
ASSFGGNWVYEQY
>TRBV29-1|TRBJ2-6|TRBD2
SGTSGSGANVLT
>TRBV28|TRBJ1-4|NA
ASSYSRPTNEKLF
>TRBV3-1|TRBJ1-2|TRBD1
ASSQWTGRNYGYT
>TRBV28|TRBJ1-4|NA
ASSGGGVGTNEKLF
>TRBV5-1|TRBJ2-3|TRBD2
ASSPGTSGNADTQY
>TRBV28|TRBJ2-7|TRBD1
ASSTDGTGLYEQY
>TRBV20-1|TRBJ2-1|NA
SAPSLKGRSYNEQF
>TRBV7-9|TRBJ2-7|NA
ASSPGPQGPSYEQY
>TRBV24-1|TRBJ2-3|NA
ATVGFSDTQY
>TRBV6-1|TRBJ2-2|NA
ASFVINTGELF
>TRBV20-1|TRBJ1-4|TRBD1
SAFPDRMNEKLF
>TRBV18|TRBJ1-1|NA
ASSPRPEGGAF
>TRBV9|TRBJ2-3|TRBD2
ASSVGEGRPSTDTQY
>TRBV6-1|TRBJ2-7|TRBD2
ASSEASGYEQY
>TRBV2|TRBJ2-5|NA
ASRETANKETQY
>TRBV20-1|TRBJ2-5|TRBD2
SARRSQGGSQETQY
>TRBV6-6|TRBJ2-1|TRBD2
ASSYYRLAGRHEQF
>TRBV2|TRBJ1-3|NA
ASSESGGGRNTIY
>TRBV5-4|TRBJ2-7|NA
ASSFLDLSPYEQY
>TRBV12-3/TRBV12-4|TRBJ2-1|TRBD2
ASSRTSGTRNNEQF
>TRBV27|TRBJ1-2|NA
ASSSIPGIHYYGYT
>TRBV6-1|TRBJ1-2|NA
ASSEALRVGDGYT
>TRBV7-3|TRBJ1-1|TRBD1
ASSTDRGNTEAF
>TRBV6-5|TRBJ1-6|NA
ASSYRGQGFNSPLH
>TRBV6-1|TRBJ1-4|NA
ASSPPGPLNEKLF
>TRBV12-3/TRBV12-4|TRBJ1-2|NA
ASSGPFS
>TRBV7-9|TRBJ2-1|NA
ASLGDLNNEQF
>TRBV6-1|TRBJ2-7|NA
ASSVRQTSSYEQY
>TRBV11-2|TRBJ2-1|TRBD2
ASSLTRLAGVHEQF